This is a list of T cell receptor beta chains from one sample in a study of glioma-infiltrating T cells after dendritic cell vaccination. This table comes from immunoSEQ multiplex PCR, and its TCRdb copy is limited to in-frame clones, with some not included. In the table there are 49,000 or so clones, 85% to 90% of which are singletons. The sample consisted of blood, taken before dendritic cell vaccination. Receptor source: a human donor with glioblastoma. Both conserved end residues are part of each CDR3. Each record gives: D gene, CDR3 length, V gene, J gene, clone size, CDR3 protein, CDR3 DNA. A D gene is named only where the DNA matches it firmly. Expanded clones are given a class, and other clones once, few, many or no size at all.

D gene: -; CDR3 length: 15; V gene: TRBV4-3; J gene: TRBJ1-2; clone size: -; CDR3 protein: CASSQVARGNYGYTF; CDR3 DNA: TGCGCCAGCAGCCAAGTCGCCAGGGGCAACTATGGCTACACCTTC
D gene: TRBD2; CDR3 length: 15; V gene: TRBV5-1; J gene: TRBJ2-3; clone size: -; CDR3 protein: CASSLGAGGADTQYF; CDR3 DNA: TGCGCCAGCAGCTTGGGGGCGGGGGGAGCAGATACGCAGTATTTT
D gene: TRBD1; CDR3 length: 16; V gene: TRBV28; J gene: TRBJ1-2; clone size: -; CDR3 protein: CASSLGQGIIADGYTF; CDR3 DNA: TGTGCCAGCAGTCTCGGACAGGGTATCATCGCCGATGGCTACACCTTC
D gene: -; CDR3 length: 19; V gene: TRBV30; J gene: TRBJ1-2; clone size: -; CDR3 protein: CAGQAGLEFLGPTAYGYTF; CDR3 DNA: TGTGCCGGGCAGGCAGGGCTGGAGTTTTTGGGCCCCACTGCCTATGGCTACACCTTC
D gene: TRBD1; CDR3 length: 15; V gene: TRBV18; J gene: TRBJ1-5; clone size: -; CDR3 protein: CASSPGQGNNQPQHF; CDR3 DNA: TGTGCCAGCTCACCGGGACAGGGAAACAATCAGCCCCAGCATTTT
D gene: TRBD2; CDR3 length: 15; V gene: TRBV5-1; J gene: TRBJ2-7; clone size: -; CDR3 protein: CASSPMREGLYEQYF; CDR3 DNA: TGCGCCAGCAGCCCTATGAGGGAGGGCCTCTACGAGCAGTACTTC
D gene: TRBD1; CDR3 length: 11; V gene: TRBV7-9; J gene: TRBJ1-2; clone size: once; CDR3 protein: CASSPTGTVYF; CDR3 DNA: TGTGCCAGCAGCCCCACTGGGACAGTCTACTTC
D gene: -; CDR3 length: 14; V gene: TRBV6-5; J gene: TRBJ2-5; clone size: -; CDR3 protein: CASSYLGSKETQYF; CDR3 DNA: TGTGCCAGCAGTTACCTCGGTAGTAAGGAGACCCAGTACTTC
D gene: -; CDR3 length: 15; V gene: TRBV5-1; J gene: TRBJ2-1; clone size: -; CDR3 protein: CASSTTGELYNEQFF; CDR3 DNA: TGCGCCAGCAGCACCACGGGAGAACTCTACAATGAGCAGTTCTTC
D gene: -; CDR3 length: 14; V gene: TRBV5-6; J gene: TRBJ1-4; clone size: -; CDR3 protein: CASSRQATNEKLFF; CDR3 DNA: TGTGCCAGCAGCCGACAGGCAACTAATGAAAAACTGTTTTTT
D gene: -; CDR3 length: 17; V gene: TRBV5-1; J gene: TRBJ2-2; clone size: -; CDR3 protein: CASSSHSGLTNTGELFF; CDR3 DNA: TGCGCCAGCAGCTCCCACAGTGGACTCACGAACACCGGGGAGCTGTTTTTT
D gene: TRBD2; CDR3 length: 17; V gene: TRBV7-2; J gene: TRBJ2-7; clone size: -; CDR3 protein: CASSLAGPLRGAYEQYF; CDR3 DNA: TGTGCCAGCAGCTTAGCCGGCCCCTTGCGGGGGGCCTACGAGCAGTACTTC
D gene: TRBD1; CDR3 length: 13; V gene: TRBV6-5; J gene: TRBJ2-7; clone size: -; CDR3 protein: CASAGTGRYEQYF; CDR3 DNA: TGTGCCAGCGCCGGGACAGGGCGCTACGAGCAGTACTTC
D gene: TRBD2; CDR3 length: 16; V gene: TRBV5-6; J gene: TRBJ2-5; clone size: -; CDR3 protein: CASSSGYGRAKETQYF; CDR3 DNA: TGTGCCAGCAGCTCGGGGTACGGGAGGGCCAAAGAGACCCAGTACTTC
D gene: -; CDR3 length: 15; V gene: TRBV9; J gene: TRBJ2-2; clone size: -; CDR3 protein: CASSVRDTNTGELFF; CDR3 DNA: TGTGCCAGCAGCGTAAGGGACACGAACACCGGGGAGCTGTTTTTT
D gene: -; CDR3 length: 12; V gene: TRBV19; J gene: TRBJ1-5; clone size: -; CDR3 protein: CASTFGGQPQHF; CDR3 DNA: TGTGCCAGTACCTTCGGAGGTCAGCCCCAGCATTTT
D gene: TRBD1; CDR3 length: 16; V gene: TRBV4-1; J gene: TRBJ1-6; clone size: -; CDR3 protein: CASSPGGRSYNSPLHF; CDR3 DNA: TGCGCCAGCAGCCCAGGGGGGAGATCCTATAATTCACCCCTCCACTTT
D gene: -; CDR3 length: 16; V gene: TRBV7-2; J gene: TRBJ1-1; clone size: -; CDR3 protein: CASSLGWIRGDTEAFF; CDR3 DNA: TGTGCCAGCAGCTTAGGGTGGATCAGGGGTGACACTGAAGCTTTCTTT
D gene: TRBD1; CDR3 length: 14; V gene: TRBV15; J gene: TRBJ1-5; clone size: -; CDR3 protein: CATRLGQNNQPQHF; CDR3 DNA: TGTGCCACCAGGTTGGGACAGAATAATCAGCCCCAGCATTTT
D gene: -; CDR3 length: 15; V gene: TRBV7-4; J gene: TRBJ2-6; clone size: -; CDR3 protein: CASSLGSVRYGVLTF; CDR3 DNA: TGTGCCAGCAGCTTAGGGTCTGTTCGGTACGGCGTCCTGACTTTC
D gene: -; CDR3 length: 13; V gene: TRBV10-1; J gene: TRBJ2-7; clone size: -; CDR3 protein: CASSETGPYEQYF; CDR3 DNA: TGCGCCAGCAGTGAGACAGGACCCTACGAGCAGTACTTC
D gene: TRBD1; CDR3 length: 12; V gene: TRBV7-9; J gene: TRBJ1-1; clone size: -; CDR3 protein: CASGQGMLEAFF; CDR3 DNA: TGTGCCAGCGGACAGGGGATGCTAGAAGCTTTCTTT
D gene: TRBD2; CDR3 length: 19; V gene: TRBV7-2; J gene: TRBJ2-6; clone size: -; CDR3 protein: CASSLRLAGEDSGANVLTF; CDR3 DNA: TGTGCCAGCAGCTTGAGACTAGCGGGTGAGGATTCTGGGGCCAACGTCCTGACTTTC
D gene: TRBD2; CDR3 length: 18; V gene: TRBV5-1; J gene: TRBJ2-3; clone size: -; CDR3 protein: CASSLVLAGGQSTDTQYF; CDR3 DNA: TGCGCCAGCAGCTTGGTATTAGCGGGGGGGCAAAGCACAGATACGCAGTATTTT
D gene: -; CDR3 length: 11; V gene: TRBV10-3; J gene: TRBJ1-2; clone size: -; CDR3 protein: CAISAGEGYTF; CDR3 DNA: TGTGCCATCAGTGCGGGGGAAGGCTACACCTTC
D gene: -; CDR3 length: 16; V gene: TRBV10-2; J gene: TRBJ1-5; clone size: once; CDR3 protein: CASRERPGTSNQPQHF; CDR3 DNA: TGCGCCAGCAGAGAGCGCCCAGGGACAAGCAATCAGCCCCAGCATTTT
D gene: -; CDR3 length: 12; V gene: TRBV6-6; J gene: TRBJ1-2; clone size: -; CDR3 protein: CATSRDNSGYTF; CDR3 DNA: TGTGCCACCTCCCGGGACAATTCTGGCTACACCTTC
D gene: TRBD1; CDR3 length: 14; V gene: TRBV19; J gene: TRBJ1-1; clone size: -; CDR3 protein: CATEPGQLNTEAFF; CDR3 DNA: TGTGCCACGGAACCGGGACAGTTGAACACTGAAGCTTTCTTT
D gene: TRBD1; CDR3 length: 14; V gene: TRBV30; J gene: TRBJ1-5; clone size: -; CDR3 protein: CAWGTGTGNQPQHF; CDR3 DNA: TGTGCCTGGGGCACCGGGACAGGGAATCAGCCCCAGCATTTT
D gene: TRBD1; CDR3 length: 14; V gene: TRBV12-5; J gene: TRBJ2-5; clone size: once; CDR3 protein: CASGPGQVGETQYF; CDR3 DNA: TGTGCTAGTGGACCCGGACAGGTCGGGGAGACCCAGTACTTC
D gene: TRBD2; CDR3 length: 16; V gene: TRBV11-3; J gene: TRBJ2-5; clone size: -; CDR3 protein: CASSFYSGRVHETQYF; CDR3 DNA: TGTGCCAGCAGCTTCTATAGCGGGAGGGTACATGAGACCCAGTACTTC
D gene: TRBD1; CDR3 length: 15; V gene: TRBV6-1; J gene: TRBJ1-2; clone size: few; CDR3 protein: CASSVTGGSSYGYTF; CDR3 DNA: TGTGCCAGCAGTGTTACAGGGGGTTCAAGCTATGGCTACACCTTC
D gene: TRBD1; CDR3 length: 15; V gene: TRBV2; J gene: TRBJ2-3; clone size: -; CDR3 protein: CASRVDRTSTDTQYF; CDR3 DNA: TGTGCCAGCAGAGTGGACAGGACGAGCACAGATACGCAGTATTTT
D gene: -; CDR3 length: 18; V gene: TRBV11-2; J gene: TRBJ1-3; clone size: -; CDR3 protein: CASSLGEGRPFSGNTIYF; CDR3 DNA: TGTGCCAGCAGCTTAGGTGAAGGCAGGCCCTTCTCTGGAAACACCATATATTTT
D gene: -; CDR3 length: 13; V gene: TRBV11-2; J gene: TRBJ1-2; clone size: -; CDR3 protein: CASSLNRYYGYTF; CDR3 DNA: TGTGCCAGCAGCTTAAACAGATACTATGGCTACACCTTC
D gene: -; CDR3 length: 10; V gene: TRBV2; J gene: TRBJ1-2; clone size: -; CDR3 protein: CASGTIGYTF; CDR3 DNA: TGTGCCAGCGGGACAATCGGCTACACCTTC
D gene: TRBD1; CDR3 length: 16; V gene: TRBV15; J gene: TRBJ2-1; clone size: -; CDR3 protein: CATSPTGDRVYNEQFF; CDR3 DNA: TGTGCCACCAGCCCGACGGGGGACAGGGTATACAATGAGCAGTTCTTC
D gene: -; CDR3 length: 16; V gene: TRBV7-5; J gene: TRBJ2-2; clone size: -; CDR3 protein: CARSLKERELTGELFF; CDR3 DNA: TGTGCCAGAAGCTTAAAGGAGCGGGAGCTCACCGGGGAGCTGTTTTTT
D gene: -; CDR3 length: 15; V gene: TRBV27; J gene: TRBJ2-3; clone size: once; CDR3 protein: CASSFISGSPDTQYF; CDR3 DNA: TGTGCCAGCAGTTTCATTAGCGGATCCCCAGATACGCAGTATTTT
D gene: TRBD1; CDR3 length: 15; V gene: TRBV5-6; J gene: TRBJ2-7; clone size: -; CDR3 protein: CASSRGQASSYEQYF; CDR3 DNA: TGTGCCAGCAGCCGGGGACAGGCCTCATCCTACGAGCAGTACTTC
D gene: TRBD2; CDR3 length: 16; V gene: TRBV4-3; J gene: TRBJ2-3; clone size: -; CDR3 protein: CASSQDLASGRASQYF; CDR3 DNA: TGCGCCAGCAGCCAAGATCTAGCTAGCGGGAGGGCCTCGCAGTATTTT
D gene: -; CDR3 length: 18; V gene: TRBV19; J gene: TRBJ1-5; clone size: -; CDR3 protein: CASSIGGGPGVGNQPQHF; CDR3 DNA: TGTGCCAGTAGTATAGGAGGGGGACCGGGTGTGGGCAATCAGCCCCAGCATTTT
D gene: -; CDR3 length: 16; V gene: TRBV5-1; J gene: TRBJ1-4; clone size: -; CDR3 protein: CASSPRPSATNEKLFF; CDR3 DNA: TGCGCCAGCAGCCCTCGTCCCAGTGCAACTAATGAAAAACTGTTTTTT
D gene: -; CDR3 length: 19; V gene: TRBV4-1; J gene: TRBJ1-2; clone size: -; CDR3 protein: CASSQVLLRPGSVNYGYTF; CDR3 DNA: TGCGCCAGCAGCCAAGTATTACTCAGACCGGGGAGCGTCAACTATGGCTACACCTTC
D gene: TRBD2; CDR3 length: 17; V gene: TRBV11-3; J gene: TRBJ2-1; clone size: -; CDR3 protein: CASSSYESGSSYNEQFF; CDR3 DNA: TGTGCCAGCAGCTCGTATGAAAGCGGGAGCTCCTACAATGAGCAGTTCTTC
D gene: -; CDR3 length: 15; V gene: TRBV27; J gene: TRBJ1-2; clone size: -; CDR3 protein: CASSLGGGSLYGYTF; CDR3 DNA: TGTGCCAGCAGTTTAGGGGGGGGCTCCCTCTATGGCTACACCTTC
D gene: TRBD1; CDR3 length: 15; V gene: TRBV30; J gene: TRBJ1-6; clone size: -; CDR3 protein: CAWSVTGTEAAEIHF; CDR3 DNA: TGTGCCTGGAGTGTGACCGGGACAGAAGCGGCTGAAATCCACTTT
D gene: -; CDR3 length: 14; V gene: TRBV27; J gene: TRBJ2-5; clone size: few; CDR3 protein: CASSLSRRGETQYF; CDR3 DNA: TGTGCCAGCAGTTTATCTCGCAGGGGTGAGACCCAGTACTTC
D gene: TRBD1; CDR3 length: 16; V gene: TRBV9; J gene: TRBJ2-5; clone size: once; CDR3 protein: CASSELDRGRGETQYF; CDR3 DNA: TGTGCCAGCAGCGAACTTGACAGGGGGCGCGGGGAGACCCAGTACTTC